This TCR beta chain was identified during a study of T cell responses to AZD1222 COVID-19 vaccine. Study summary: Pooling of second doses given at about 4 or about 12 weeks was done.

The protocol was immunoSEQ multiplex PCR, while the TCRdb copy is restricted to in-frame clones and leaves out a portion. The sample has tens of thousands of clones; around 83% are singletons. Study results and caveats: The donor group comprised mostly white British people and more females; the analysis possibly underestimated clonal diversity. Repertoires in all cases were sampled only once the peak T cell response had passed. Of spike-specific TCRs, nearly half reportedly target regions left unmutated in variants.

CDR1 is SGHTA and CDR2 is FQGNSA in the germline V gene. V lost 1 base and J lost 1, with 11 bases in between. This CDR3 region has 15 residues. As regards this clone: Its antigen is as yet unknown.

The sequences come from peripheral blood, collected on day 0 of AZD1222 vaccination. The clonotype originates from an adult in good health. The rearrangement joins TRBV7-2 to TRBJ2-7, with D uncertain. CDR3 bases: TGTGCCAGCAGCTTAGTTACATCATGGTCCTACGAGCAGTACTTC. It codes for CASSLVTSWSYEQYF.